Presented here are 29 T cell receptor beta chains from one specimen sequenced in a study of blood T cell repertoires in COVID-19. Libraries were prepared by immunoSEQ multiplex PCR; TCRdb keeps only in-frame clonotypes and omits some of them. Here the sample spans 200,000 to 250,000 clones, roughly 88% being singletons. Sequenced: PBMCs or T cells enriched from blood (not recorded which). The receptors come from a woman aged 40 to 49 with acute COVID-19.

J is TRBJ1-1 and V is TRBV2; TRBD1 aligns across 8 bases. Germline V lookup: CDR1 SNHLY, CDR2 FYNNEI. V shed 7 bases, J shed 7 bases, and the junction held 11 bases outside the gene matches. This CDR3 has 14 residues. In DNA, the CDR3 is TGTGCCAGCACCAGACCGGGACAGGCCGATGAAGCTTTCTTT. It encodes CASTRPGQADEAFF.

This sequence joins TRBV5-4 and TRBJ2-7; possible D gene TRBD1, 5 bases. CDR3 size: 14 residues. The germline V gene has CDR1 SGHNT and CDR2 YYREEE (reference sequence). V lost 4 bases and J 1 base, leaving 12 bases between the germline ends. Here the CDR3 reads CASSPWGKSYEQYF. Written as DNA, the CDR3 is TGTGCCAGCAGCCCGTGGGGCAAATCCTACGAGCAGTACTTC.

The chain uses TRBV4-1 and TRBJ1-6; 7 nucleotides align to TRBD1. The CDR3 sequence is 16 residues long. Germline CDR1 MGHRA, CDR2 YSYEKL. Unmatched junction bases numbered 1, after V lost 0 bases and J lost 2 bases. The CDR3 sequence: CASSQEGTAYNSPLHF. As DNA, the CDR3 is TGCGCCAGCAGCCAAGAGGGGACAGCCTATAATTCACCCCTCCACTTT.

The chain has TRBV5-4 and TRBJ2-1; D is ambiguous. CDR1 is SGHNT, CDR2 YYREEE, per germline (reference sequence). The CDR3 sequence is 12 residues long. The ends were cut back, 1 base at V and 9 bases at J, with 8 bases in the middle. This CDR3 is CASSLSNSEQFF. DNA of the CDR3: TGTGCCAGCAGCTTGAGTAATAGTGAGCAGTTCTTC.

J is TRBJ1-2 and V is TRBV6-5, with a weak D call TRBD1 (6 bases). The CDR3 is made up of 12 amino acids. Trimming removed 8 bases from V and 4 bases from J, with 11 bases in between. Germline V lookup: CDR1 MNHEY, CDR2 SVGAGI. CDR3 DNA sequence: TGTGCCAGCCGACAGGTCGTCTATGGCTACACCTTC. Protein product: CASRQVVYGYTF.

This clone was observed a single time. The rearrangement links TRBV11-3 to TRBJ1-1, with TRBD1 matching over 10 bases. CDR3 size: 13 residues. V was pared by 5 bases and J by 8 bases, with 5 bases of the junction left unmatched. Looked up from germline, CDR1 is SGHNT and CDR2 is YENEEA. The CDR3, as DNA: TGTGCCAGCAGCCTCGGACAGGGGGGAGAAGCTTTCTTT. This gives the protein CASSLGQGGEAFF.

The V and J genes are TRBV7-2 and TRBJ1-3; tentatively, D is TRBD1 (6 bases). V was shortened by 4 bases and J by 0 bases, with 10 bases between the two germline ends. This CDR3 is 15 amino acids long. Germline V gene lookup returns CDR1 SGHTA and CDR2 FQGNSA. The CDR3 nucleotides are TGTGCCAGCAGCTGGATGGGGGCCTCTGGAAACACCATATATTTT. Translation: CASSWMGASGNTIYF.

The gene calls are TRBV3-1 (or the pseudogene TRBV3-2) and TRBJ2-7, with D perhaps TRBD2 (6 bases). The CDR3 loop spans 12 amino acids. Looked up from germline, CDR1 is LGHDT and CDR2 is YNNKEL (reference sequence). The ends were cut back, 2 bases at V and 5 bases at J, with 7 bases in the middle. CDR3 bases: TGTGCCAGCAGCCAAACGGGGGACGAGCAGTACTTC. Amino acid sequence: CASSQTGDEQYF.

DNA for the CDR3: TGTGCCAGCAGCCTGGGGAGCCACTTGAACACCGGGGAGCTGTTTTTT. This encodes CASSLGSHLNTGELFF. The chain is built from TRBV7-6 and TRBJ2-2; maybe TRBD2 (5 bases). Between the trimmed V and J ends, which lost 5 bases and 1 base, there was a span of 14 bases. Germline V CDR1 and CDR2: SGHVS, FNYEAQ. CDR3 length equals 16 residues.

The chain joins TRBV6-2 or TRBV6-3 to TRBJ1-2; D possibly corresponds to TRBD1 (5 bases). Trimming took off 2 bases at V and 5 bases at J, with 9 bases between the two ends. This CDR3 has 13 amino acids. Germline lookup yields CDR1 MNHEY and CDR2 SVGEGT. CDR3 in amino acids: CASSYPGRYGYTF. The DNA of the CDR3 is TGTGCCAGCAGTTACCCAGGGAGGTATGGCTACACCTTC.

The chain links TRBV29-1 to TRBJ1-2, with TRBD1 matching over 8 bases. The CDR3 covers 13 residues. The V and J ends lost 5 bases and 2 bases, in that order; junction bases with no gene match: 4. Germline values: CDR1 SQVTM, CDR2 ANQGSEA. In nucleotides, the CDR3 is TGCAGCGTTCGGACAGGGACCAACTATGGCTACACCTTC. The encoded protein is CSVRTGTNYGYTF.

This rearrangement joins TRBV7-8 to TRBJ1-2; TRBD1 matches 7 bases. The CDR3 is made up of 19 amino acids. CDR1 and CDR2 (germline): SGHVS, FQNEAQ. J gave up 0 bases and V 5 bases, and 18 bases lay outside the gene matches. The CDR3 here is CASSRAYGTGTAANYGYTF. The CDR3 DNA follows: TGTGCCAGCAGCCGCGCTTACGGAACCGGGACAGCGGCTAACTATGGCTACACCTTC.

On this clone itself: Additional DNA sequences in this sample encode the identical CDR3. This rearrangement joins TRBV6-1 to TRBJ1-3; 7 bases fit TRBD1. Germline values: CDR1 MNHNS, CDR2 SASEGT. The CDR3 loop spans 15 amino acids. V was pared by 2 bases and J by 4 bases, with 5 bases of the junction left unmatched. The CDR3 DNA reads TGTGCCAGCAGTGAATGGGGGACAGCAGGAAACACCATATATTTT. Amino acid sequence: CASSEWGTAGNTIYF.

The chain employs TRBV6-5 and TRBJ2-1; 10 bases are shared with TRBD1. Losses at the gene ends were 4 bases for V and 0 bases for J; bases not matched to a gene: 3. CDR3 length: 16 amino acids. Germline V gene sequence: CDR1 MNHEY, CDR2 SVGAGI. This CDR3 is CASSLTGGSSYNEQFF. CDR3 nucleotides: TGTGCCAGCAGTTTGACAGGGGGCAGCTCCTACAATGAGCAGTTCTTC.

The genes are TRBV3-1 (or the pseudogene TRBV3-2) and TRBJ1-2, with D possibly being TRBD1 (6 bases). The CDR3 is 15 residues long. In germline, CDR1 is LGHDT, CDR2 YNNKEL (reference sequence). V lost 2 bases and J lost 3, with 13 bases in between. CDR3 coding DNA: TGTGCCAGCAGCCAAATAGGACAGAACTACTATGGCTACACCTTC. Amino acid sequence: CASSQIGQNYYGYTF.

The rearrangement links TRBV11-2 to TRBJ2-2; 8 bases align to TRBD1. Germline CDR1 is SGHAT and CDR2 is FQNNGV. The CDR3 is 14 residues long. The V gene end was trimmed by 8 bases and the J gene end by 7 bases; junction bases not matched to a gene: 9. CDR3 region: CASGRTGSGGELFF. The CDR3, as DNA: TGTGCCAGCGGACGGACAGGGTCGGGCGGGGAGCTGTTTTTT.

The CDR3 region is CASSLDTGGGYTF. In DNA form, the CDR3 reads TGCGCCAGCAGCTTGGATACAGGCGGTGGCTACACCTTC. V is TRBV5-1 and J is TRBJ1-2, with a possible D match to TRBD1 (5 bases). The germline CDR1 and CDR2 sequences are SGHRS and YFSETQ. The CDR3 has 13 residues. With 0 bases removed from V and 7 bases from J, the gap between germline ends came to 10 bases.

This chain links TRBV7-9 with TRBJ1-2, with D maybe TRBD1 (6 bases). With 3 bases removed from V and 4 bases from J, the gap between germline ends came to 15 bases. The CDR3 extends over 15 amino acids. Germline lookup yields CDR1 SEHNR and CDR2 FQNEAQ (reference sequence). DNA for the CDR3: TGTGCCAGCAGCTTCTTCGCAGGGGAAGGCTATGGCTACACCTTC. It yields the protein CASSFFAGEGYGYTF.

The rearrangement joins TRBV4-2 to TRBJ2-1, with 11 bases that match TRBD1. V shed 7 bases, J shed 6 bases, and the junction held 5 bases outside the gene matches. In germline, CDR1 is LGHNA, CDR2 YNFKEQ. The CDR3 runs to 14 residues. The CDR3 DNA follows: TGTGCCAGCACCTCCGGGACAGGGGGCAATGAGCAGTTCTTC. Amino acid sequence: CASTSGTGGNEQFF.

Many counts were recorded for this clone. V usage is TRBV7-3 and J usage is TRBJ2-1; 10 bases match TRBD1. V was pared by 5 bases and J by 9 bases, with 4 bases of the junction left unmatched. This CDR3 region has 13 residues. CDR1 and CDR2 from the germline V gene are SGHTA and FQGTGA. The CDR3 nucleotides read TGTGCCAGCAGCCCGACAGGGGGCAGTGAGCAGTTCTTC. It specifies CASSPTGGSEQFF. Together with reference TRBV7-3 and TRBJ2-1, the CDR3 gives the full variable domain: GAGVSQTPSNKVTEKGKYVELRCDPISGHTALYWYRQSLGQGPEFLIYFQGTGAADDSGLPNDRFFAVRPEGSVSTLKIQRTERGDSAVYLCASSPTGGSEQFFGPGTRLTVL.

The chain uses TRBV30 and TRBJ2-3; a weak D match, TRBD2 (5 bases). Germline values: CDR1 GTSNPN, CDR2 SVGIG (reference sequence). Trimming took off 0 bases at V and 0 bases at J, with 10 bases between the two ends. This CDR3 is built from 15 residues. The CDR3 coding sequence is TGTGCCTGGAGTGTCCGGGGATACAGCACAGATACGCAGTATTTT. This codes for CAWSVRGYSTDTQYF.

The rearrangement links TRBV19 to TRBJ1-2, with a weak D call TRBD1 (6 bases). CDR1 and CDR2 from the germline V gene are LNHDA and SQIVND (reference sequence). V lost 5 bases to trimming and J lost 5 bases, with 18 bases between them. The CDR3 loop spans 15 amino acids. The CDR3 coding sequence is TGTGCCAGTAGTCGAATGGCAGGGGTTGATTATGGCTACACCTTC. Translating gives CASSRMAGVDYGYTF.

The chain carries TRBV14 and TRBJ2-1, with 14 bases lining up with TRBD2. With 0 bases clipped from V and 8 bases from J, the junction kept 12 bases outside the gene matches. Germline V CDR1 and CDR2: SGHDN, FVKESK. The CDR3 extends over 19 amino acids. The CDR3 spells CASSQDDMTSGGARYEQFF. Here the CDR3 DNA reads TGTGCCAGCAGCCAAGATGACATGACTAGCGGGGGGGCTAGGTATGAGCAGTTCTTC.

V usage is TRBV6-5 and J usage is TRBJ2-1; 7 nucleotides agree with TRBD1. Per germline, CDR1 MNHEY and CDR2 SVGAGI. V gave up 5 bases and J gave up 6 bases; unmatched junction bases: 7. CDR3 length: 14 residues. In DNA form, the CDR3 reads TGTGCCAGCAGTCCTCCGACAGGGTTCAATGAGCAGTTCTTC. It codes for CASSPPTGFNEQFF.

In DNA, the CDR3 is TGCGCCAGCAGCCTGGCAGGGGGTACCTACGAGCAGTACTTC. It encodes CASSLAGGTYEQYF. The gene calls are TRBV4-1 and TRBJ2-7, with 7 bases fitting TRBD1. The CDR3 contains 14 residues. The trim removed 4 bases at V and 2 bases at J, leaving 5 bases unmatched. Germline V gene data show CDR1 as MGHRA and CDR2 as YSYEKL.

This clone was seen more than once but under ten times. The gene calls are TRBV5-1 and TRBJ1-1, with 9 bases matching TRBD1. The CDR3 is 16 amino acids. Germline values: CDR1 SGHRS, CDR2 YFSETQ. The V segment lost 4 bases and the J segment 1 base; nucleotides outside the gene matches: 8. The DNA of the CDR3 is TGCGCCAGCAGCCCTGATACGGGACAGGGGAACACTGAAGCTTTCTTT. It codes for CASSPDTGQGNTEAFF.

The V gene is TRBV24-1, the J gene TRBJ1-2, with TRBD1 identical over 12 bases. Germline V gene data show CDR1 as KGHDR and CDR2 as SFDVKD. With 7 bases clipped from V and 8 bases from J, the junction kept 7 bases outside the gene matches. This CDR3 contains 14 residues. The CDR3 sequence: CATRPGQGAYGYTF. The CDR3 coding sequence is TGTGCCACCAGACCGGGACAGGGGGCTTACGGCTACACCTTC.

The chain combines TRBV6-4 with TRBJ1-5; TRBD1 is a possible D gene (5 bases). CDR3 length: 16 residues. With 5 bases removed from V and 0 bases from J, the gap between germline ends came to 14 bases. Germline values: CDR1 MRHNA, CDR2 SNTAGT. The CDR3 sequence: CASSPPGWNSNQPQHF. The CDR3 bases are TGTGCCAGCAGTCCCCCAGGGTGGAATAGCAATCAGCCCCAGCATTTT.

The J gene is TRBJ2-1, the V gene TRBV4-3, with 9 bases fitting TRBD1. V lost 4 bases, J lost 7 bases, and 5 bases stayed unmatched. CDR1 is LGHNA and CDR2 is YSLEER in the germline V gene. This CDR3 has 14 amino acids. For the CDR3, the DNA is TGCGCCAGCAGCCCCCGGGGACAGGGTAATGAGCAGTTCTTC. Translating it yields CASSPRGQGNEQFF.